This T cell receptor beta chain was documented in a study of cytomegalovirus exposure and HLA in healthy donors. Study results and limitations: Most CMV-associated TCR beta chains appeared HLA-restricted in a later analysis.

A multiplex PCR was run with 60 Vbeta primers and 13 Jbeta primers. Generated by immunoSEQ multiplex PCR, the TCRdb table keeps only in-frame clones and is missing some. In the table there are 150,000 to 200,000 clones, around four fifths of which are singletons. In regard to this clone: Its antigen is still unknown.

With 1 base clipped from V and 5 bases from J, the junction kept 7 bases outside the gene matches. The CDR3 spans 16 residues. In germline, CDR1 is MNHNS, CDR2 SASEGT. The sequenced sample was PBMCs. This TCR derives from a male donor in good health and CMV-seronegative. This chain connects TRBV6-1 to TRBJ2-7; the match to TRBD1 covers 11 bases. CDR3 region: CASSEVGGQGGHEQYF. The CDR3 DNA follows: TGTGCCAGCAGTGAAGTAGGGGGACAGGGGGGCCACGAGCAGTACTTC.